This TCR beta chain originates from a study of blood T cell repertoires in COVID-19. The germline CDR1 and CDR2 sequences are MNHEY and SVGAGI. This CDR3 has 15 residues. V gave up 6 bases and J gave up 4 bases; unmatched junction bases: 8. Clones were read by immunoSEQ multiplex PCR, and TCRdb kept only the in-frame ones, dropping some. This sample has 400,000 to 500,000 clones; over 75% occur once, and the top ten carry roughly 1.4%. Material for sequencing was PBMCs or T cells enriched from blood (not recorded which). The source is a woman under 30 who had been exposed to COVID-19. The chain links TRBV6-5 to TRBJ2-2; 7 bases line up with TRBD1. The CDR3 nucleotides are TGTGCCAGCAGCTATACAGGGGCGGGCACCGGGGAGCTGTTTTTT. This encodes CASSYTGAGTGELFF.